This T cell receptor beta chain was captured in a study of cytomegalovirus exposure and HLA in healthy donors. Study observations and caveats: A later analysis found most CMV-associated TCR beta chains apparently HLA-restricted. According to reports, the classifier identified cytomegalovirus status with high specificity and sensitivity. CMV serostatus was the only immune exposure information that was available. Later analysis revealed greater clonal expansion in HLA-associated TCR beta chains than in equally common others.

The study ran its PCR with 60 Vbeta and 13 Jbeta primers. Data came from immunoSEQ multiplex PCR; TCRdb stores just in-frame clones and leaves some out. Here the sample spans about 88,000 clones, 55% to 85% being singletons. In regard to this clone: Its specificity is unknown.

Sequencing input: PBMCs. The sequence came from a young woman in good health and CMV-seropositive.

The CDR3 DNA sequence: TGTGCCAGCAGCCGTACCGCGGGGGGGCTCCTCAGCCGCCCAGATACGCAGTATTTT. Translated: CASSRTAGGLLSRPDTQYF. The chain couples TRBV7-9 to TRBJ2-3; 9 bases agree with TRBD2. Trimming took 5 bases from V and 4 from J; bases not matched to a gene: 19. The CDR3 is 19 residues long. Germline loops: CDR1 SEHNR, CDR2 FQNEAQ (reference sequence).